The sequence of this T cell receptor (beta chain) was determined in a study of shared clonotypes between healthy human individuals. Study results and limitations: Among donors, sharing of clonotypes was expected to be affected by sequencing depth.

On this clone itself: No antigen is known for it.

The CDR3 consists of 15 residues. CDR1 is LNHDA and CDR2 is SQIVND in the germline V gene (reference sequence). The V gene end was trimmed by 8 bases and the J gene end by 2 bases; junction bases not matched to a gene: 6. This was a deep-level run. The assay was immunoSEQ multiplex PCR, and TCRdb's table has in-frame clones only and misses some. The data contain roughly 500,000 clones, 79% of them singletons. What was sequenced was PBMCs. This clonotype was obtained from a middle-aged woman in good health. Some clones in this sample may be carry-over from other donors' samples. The chain combines TRBV19 with TRBJ1-5; 10 positions match TRBD1. CDR3 nucleotide sequence: TGTGCCAGTGCGGCGGGGACAGGGGGCAATCAGCCCCAGCATTTT. Residues: CASAAGTGGNQPQHF.